The 8 T cell receptor beta chains presented below share a single source sample, sequenced in a study of cytomegalovirus exposure and HLA in healthy donors. It was with 60 Vbeta and 13 Jbeta primers that the PCR ran. TCRdb's copy holds only in-frame clones and misses some; the assay was immunoSEQ multiplex PCR. The table lists roughly 130,000 clones, more than 75% of them singletons. The sample taken for sequencing was PBMCs. The receptors come from a female donor in good health and CMV-seronegative.

The CDR3 loop is CASSLASGGFNEQFF. CDR3 coding DNA: TGTGCCAGCAGCTTAGCTAGCGGGGGGTTCAATGAGCAGTTCTTC. The gene calls are TRBV11-2 and TRBJ2-1; 11 bases are a match to TRBD2. The CDR3 is 15 amino acids. V gave up 1 base and J gave up 6 bases; unmatched junction bases: 2. The V gene's germline CDR1 is SGHAT and CDR2 FQNNGV. The full variable domain, with the rest looked up from reference TRBV11-2 and TRBJ2-1, is EAGVAQSPRYKIIEKRQSVAFWCNPISGHATLYWYQQILGQGPKLLIQFQNNGVVDDSQLPKDRFSAERLKGVDSTLKIQPAKLEDSAVYLCASSLASGGFNEQFFGPGTRLTVL.

The chain recombines TRBV7-2 with TRBJ2-7; 7 positions match TRBD1. CDR3 length equals 17 residues. After removal of 1 base from V and 0 bases from J, the junction contained 9 bases not matched to a gene. Germline CDR1 reads SGHTA; CDR2 reads FQGNSA. CDR3 region: CASSLESGQASSYEQYF. The CDR3 DNA follows: TGTGCCAGCAGCTTAGAGTCTGGACAGGCTAGCTCCTACGAGCAGTACTTC.

In this sample, this clone turned up a few times. The chain joins TRBV7-9 to TRBJ2-3; 10 bases map to TRBD1. V lost 3 bases and J lost 7; bases outside the gene matches: 10. Germline assignment: CDR1 SEHNR and CDR2 FQNEAQ (reference sequence). The CDR3 has 16 amino acids. The CDR3, as DNA: TGTGCCAGCAGCTTCGGACAGGGGGGATCTTCATATACGCAGTATTTT. It is translated as CASSFGQGGSSYTQYF.

This chain uses TRBV10-3 with TRBJ2-3; D not resolved. Germline V gene sequence: CDR1 ENHRY, CDR2 SYGVKD. The germline V and J ends were trimmed by 0 bases and 3 bases, with 7 bases remaining between them. The CDR3 contains 14 residues. This CDR3 is CAISESTNTDTQYF. As DNA, the CDR3 is TGTGCCATCAGTGAGTCCACTAATACAGATACGCAGTATTTT.

This chain joins TRBV28 and TRBJ2-7, with 8 bases that match TRBD1. V was clipped by 1 base and J by 4 bases; unmatched bases: 6. Germline V gene data show CDR1 as MDHEN and CDR2 as SYDVKM. This CDR3 is 15 amino acids long. The CDR3 protein is CASSLSGTGSYEQYF. In DNA, the CDR3 is TGTGCCAGCAGTTTATCCGGGACAGGTTCTTACGAGCAGTACTTC. The full variable domain, in which reference TRBV28 and TRBJ2-7 provide the parts outside the CDR3, is DVKVTQSSRYLVKRTGEKVFLECVQDMDHENMFWYRQDPGLGLRLIYFSYDVKMKEKGDIPEGYSVSREKKERFSLILESASTNQTSMYLCASSLSGTGSYEQYFGPGTRLTVT.

This chain uses TRBV27 with TRBJ2-1; possible D gene TRBD2, 6 bases. Between the trimmed V and J ends, which lost 6 bases and 4 bases, there was a span of 13 bases. The CDR3 extends over 14 amino acids. The germline CDR1 and CDR2 sequences are MNHEY and SMNVEV (reference sequence). Here the CDR3 DNA reads TGTGCCAGCAGCACTGCGGGGTCTTACAATGAGCAGTTCTTC. Translation gives CASSTAGSYNEQFF.

The rearrangement links TRBV5-6 to TRBJ1-1, with TRBD1 as a possible D gene (5 bases). V lost 4 bases and J 8 bases, leaving 21 bases between the germline ends. CDR1 is SGHDT and CDR2 is YYEEEE in the germline V gene. There are 15 residues in the CDR3. CDR3 in amino acids: CASSPRTSTGGEAFF. The CDR3 bases are TGTGCCAGCAGCCCCCGGACGTCTACGGGGGGGGAAGCTTTCTTT.

The rearrangement links TRBV11-1 to TRBJ2-3; maybe TRBD1 (5 bases). Trimming cost V 1 base and J 7 bases, with 12 bases left between them. Germline V gives CDR1 SGHAT, CDR2 FQDESV (reference sequence). This CDR3 comprises 14 residues. CDR3 coding DNA: TGTGCCAGCAGCTTAGTTGAAGGGGTGAATACGCAGTATTTT. Translating it yields CASSLVEGVNTQYF.